This T cell receptor beta chain stems from a study of shared clonotypes between healthy human individuals. A note on this clone: Its antigen is unidentified.

Study-wide findings and caveats: Generation probabilities of non-shared clonotypes were lower (relative to those shared by all four donors). Sharing across four donors was highest in naive CD4 (roughly 5%) and lowest in memory CD8 (0.4%). Generally, naive subsets came out with larger estimated richness than memory subsets.

Trimming removed 5 bases at V and 4 bases at J, with 13 bases between. The CDR3 consists of 14 residues. CDR1 and CDR2 (germline): SGHAT, FQNNGV. The data were produced by immunoSEQ multiplex PCR, yet TCRdb's version contains in-frame clones alone and is incomplete. The data hold hundreds of thousands of clones, with over 65% observed a single time. The sequence was obtained from a woman aged 25 to 45 in good health. The rearrangement joins TRBV11-2 to TRBJ2-3; no definite D call. Material: memory CD4+ T cells sorted from blood. Subset specified: CD45RA-negative fraction. Here the CDR3 DNA reads TGTGCCAGCAGCAACACCCGAGCCTCAGATACGCAGTATTTT. Its protein product is CASSNTRASDTQYF.